This TCR beta chain was sequenced for a study of T-cell memory formation after mild COVID-19. Germline V gene sequence: CDR1 SNHLY, CDR2 FYNNEI. Trimming stripped 5 bases from V and 0 bases from J, with 14 bases between. This CDR3 spans 16 amino acids. TCRdb analysed the 5' RACE reads with MiXCR anew, one entry per CDR3 protein. There are 410,000 or so distinct CDR3 sequences in the sample; under 25% occur only once, and approximately 14% lies in the top ten. This chain uses TRBV2 with TRBJ2-1; possible D gene TRBD2, 7 bases. This TCR was recovered from an adult woman who had mild COVID-19 (a few samples of this study predate the infection). Cell type and time point are not known. The specimen was PBMCs or a T cell subset sorted from them (not recorded which). The CDR3 nucleotides read TGTGCCAGCAGTCAGAGGGGGGAGGGCTCCTACAATGAGCAGTTCTTC. Protein: CASSQRGEGSYNEQFF.